This T cell receptor (beta chain) originates from a study of control samples from healthy donors and cancer patients. With V trimmed by 4 bases and J by 2 bases, 6 bases remained unmatched. The length of the CDR3 is 15 residues. The protocol was immunoSEQ multiplex PCR, while the TCRdb copy is restricted to in-frame clones and leaves out a portion. The sample lists tens of thousands of clones, roughly 78% occurring once. This chain uses TRBV5-7 with TRBJ2-1, with 7 bases identical to TRBD2. TRBV5-7 is an open reading frame, and its role is uncertain. The source of this sequence is a man in his 60s with head and neck cancer. Sequenced sample: PBMCs. CDR3 protein: CASSKTSVTYNEQFF. CDR3 DNA: TGTGCCAGCAGCAAAACTAGCGTGACCTACAATGAGCAGTTCTTC.